These 6 T cell receptor beta chains originate from one sample sequenced in a study of cytomegalovirus exposure and HLA in healthy donors. Use of 60 Vbeta and 13 Jbeta primers characterized the PCR. Data came from immunoSEQ multiplex PCR; TCRdb stores just in-frame clones and leaves some out. The sample holds tens of thousands of clones, about two thirds seen once. Sequencing was done on a sample of PBMCs. The receptors come from a woman aged 45-65 years in good health and CMV-seropositive.

This CDR3 is CASSLEGQGSEKLFF. CDR3 DNA sequence: TGCGCCAGCAGCTTGGAAGGACAGGGAAGCGAAAAACTGTTTTTT. The rearrangement uses TRBV5-1 and TRBJ1-4, with 8 bases that match TRBD1. The CDR3 is made up of 15 amino acids. Trimming removed 0 bases from V and 8 bases from J; junction bases left unmatched: 6. Germline CDR1 and CDR2: SGHRS and YFSETQ. Full variable domain (outside the CDR3, taken from reference TRBV5-1 and TRBJ1-4): KAGVTQTPRYLIKTRGQQVTLSCSPISGHRSVSWYQQTPGQGLQFLFEYFSETQRNKGNFPGRFSGRQFSNSRSEMNVSTLELGDSALYLCASSLEGQGSEKLFFGSGTQLSVL.

J is TRBJ1-2 and V is TRBV5-5; D not certain. The CDR3 spans 15 residues. Looked up from germline, CDR1 is SGHKS and CDR2 is YYEKEE (reference sequence). Trimming removed 0 bases from V and 0 bases from J, with 9 bases in between. This chain's CDR3 is CASSLAGRANYGYTF. CDR3 nucleotides: TGTGCCAGCAGCTTGGCGGGTCGGGCTAACTATGGCTACACCTTC.

This clone has a handful of counts. V gene TRBV30 combines with J gene TRBJ2-7, with D unresolved. Deletions cut 2 bases from V and 7 bases from J, with 9 bases between. The germline V gene encodes CDR1 GTSNPN and CDR2 SVGIG (reference sequence). The CDR3 covers 11 residues. The CDR3 sequence is CAWSRPGEQYF. The CDR3, as DNA: TGTGCCTGGAGTCGACCCGGGGAGCAGTACTTC.

The chain uses TRBV7-7 and TRBJ2-5; weak D call: TRBD1 (7 bases). Germline CDR1 is SSHAT and CDR2 is FNYEAQ (reference sequence). The V and J ends lost 5 bases and 5 bases respectively, with 18 bases between them. The length of the CDR3 is 15 residues. This chain's CDR3 is CASSPGGRGLETQYF. CDR3 coding DNA: TGTGCCAGCAGCCCCGGGGGAAGGGGGCTGGAGACCCAGTACTTC.

J is TRBJ1-6 and V is TRBV6-1; D remains ambiguous. The CDR3 has 14 amino acids. Trimming shortened V by 7 bases and J by 7 bases, and 14 bases separated the two germline ends. Germline V lookup: CDR1 MNHNS, CDR2 SASEGT. CDR3 region: CASNEAGRNSPLHF. The CDR3 DNA is TGTGCCAGCAATGAGGCAGGCCGAAATTCACCCCTCCACTTT.

The chain employs TRBV11-2 and TRBJ2-5; a possible D gene is TRBD1 (6 bases). Trimming took 5 bases from V and 5 from J, leaving 12 bases between them. Per the germline V gene, CDR1 is SGHAT and CDR2 is FQNNGV. The CDR3 is 13 residues long. CDR3 coding DNA: TGTGCCAGCAGCGCGACAGGAACCGAGACCCAGTACTTC. This sequence encodes CASSATGTETQYF.